A single sample gave rise to the 6 T cell receptor beta chains below, sequenced in a study of T cell responses to AZD1222 COVID-19 vaccine. Repertoires were generated with immunoSEQ multiplex PCR, while TCRdb's copy carries only in-frame clones and drops some. The profile shows about 120,000 clones, 92% of them singletons. This material consisted of peripheral blood, taken on day 0 of AZD1222 vaccination. These receptor sequences come from an adult in good health.

The J gene is TRBJ1-3, the V gene TRBV18; TRBD1 is a possible D gene (5 bases). The germline gives CDR1 KGHSH, CDR2 LQKENI. This CDR3 is built from 18 residues. Trimming pared 0 bases from V and 0 bases from J, leaving 15 bases between. The CDR3 DNA is TGTGCCAGCTCACCACCCGGGGGGAGTGGGCCCTCTGGAAACACCATATATTTT. It yields the protein CASSPPGGSGPSGNTIYF.

The chain recombines TRBV12-2 with TRBJ1-2. TRBV12-2 is classified as a pseudogene. This CDR3 spans 17 amino acids. CDR3 loop: CASRLIEGSLTFYGYTF. As DNA, the CDR3 is TGTGCAAGTCGCTTAATAGAGGGATCCCTCACCTTCTATGGCTACACCTTC.

V is TRBV28 and J is TRBJ1-5; 10 bases line up with TRBD1. This CDR3 spans 14 amino acids. CDR1 is MDHEN, CDR2 SYDVKM, per germline. Trimming at V came to 6 bases and at J to 7 bases, leaving 6 bases not matched to a gene. The CDR3 bases are TGTGCCAGCAGCCGGACAGGGGGGGGACAGCCCCAGCATTTT. It encodes CASSRTGGGQPQHF.

The chain carries TRBV27 and TRBJ1-1; 8 bases map to TRBD1. This CDR3 has 14 residues. Trimming removed 3 bases from V and 7 bases from J; junction bases left unmatched: 7. From germline, CDR1 is MNHEY and CDR2 SMNVEV (reference sequence). Written as DNA, the CDR3 is TGTGCCAGCAGTTTCAACAGGGGGTTTGGTGAAGCTTTCTTT. It is translated as CASSFNRGFGEAFF.

This CDR3 is CASRPASNTGELFF. For the CDR3, the DNA is TGTGCCAGCAGGCCCGCCTCGAACACCGGGGAGCTGTTTTTT. This chain connects TRBV7-9 to TRBJ2-2; D gene ambiguous. V lost 6 bases and J lost 0, with 8 bases in between. CDR3 length equals 14 residues. Looked up from germline, CDR1 is SEHNR and CDR2 is FQNEAQ (reference sequence).

The V call is TRBV7-8, the J call TRBJ1-2; TRBD1 matches 8 bases. With V trimmed by 5 bases and J by 8 bases, 7 bases remained unmatched. Germline CDR1 SGHVS, CDR2 FQNEAQ. This CDR3 contains 13 residues. This chain's CDR3 is CASSPGQGGGYTF. The DNA of the CDR3 is TGTGCCAGCAGCCCCGGACAGGGTGGGGGCTACACCTTC.